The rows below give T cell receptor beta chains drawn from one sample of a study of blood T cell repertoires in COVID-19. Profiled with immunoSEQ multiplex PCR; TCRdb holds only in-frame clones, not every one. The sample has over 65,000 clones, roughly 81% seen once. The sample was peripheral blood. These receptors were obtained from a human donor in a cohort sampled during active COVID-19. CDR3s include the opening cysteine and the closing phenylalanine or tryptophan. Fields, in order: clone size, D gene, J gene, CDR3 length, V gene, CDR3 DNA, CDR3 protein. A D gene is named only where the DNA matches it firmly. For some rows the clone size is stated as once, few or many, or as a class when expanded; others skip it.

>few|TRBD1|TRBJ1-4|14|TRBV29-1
TGCAGCGTCCTCACCTCCGACAGGGGTGAAAAACTGTTTTTT
CSVLTSDRGEKLFF
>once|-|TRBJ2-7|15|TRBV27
TGTGCCAGCAGCCCCACAGCCCTTAAGGACTACGAGCAGTACTTC
CASSPTALKDYEQYF
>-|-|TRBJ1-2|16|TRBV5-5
TGTGCCAGCAGCTTGGGTGCGACCCCAGGTAACTATGGCTACACCTTC
CASSLGATPGNYGYTF
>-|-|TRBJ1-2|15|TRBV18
TGTGCCAGCTCACCCCCGGAGGGGCGCGACTATGGCTACACCTTC
CASSPPEGRDYGYTF
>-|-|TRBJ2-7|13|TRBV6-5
TGTGCCACCTGGAGGGGTACTTCCTACGAGCAGTACTTC
CATWRGTSYEQYF
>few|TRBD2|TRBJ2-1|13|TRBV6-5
TGTGCCAGCAGCACAACTAGCGACAATGAGCAGTTCTTC
CASSTTSDNEQFF
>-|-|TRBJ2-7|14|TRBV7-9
TGTGCCAGCAGCTTCAGAGACTCCCCCTACGAGCAGTACTTC
CASSFRDSPYEQYF
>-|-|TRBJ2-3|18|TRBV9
TGTGCCAGCAGCGAGTCGCCCGGGACACCAAGTAGCACAGATACGCAGTATTTT
CASSESPGTPSSTDTQYF
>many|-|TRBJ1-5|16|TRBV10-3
TGTGCCATCAGTGAGTCCGGGGGGGTCGGGCATCAGCCCCAGCATTTT
CAISESGGVGHQPQHF
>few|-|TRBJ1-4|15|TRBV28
TGTGCCAGCAGCCGCCCCGTAGCAACTAATGAAAAACTGTTTTTT
CASSRPVATNEKLFF
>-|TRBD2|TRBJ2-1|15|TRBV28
TGTGCCAGCAGTCCGGGAGGGCAACCCCGCAATGAGCAGTTCTTC
CASSPGGQPRNEQFF
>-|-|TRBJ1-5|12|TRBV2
TGTGCCAGCAGTCGGGGGGCGCAGCCCCAGCATTTT
CASSRGAQPQHF
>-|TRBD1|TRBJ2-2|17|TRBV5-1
TGCGCCAGCAGCGCACAGGGGGCCCGATCGAACACCGGGGAGCTGTTTTTT
CASSAQGARSNTGELFF
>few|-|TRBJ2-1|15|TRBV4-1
TGCGCCAGCAGCTCCGACCCGGGACTCCTTTTGGAGCAGTTCTTC
CASSSDPGLLLEQFF
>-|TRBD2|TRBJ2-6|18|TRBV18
TGTGCCAGCTCACCACCGGGACTAGCTGGACCTGGGGCCAACGTCCTGACTTTC
CASSPPGLAGPGANVLTF
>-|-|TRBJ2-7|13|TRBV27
TGTGCCAGCAGTTTATCGGCCGGGAGCGAGCAGTACTTC
CASSLSAGSEQYF